This note documents a single TCR beta chain sequence. The sample comes from a study of blood T cell repertoires in COVID-19. Profiled with immunoSEQ multiplex PCR; TCRdb holds only in-frame clones, not every one. The data show 100,000 or so clones, around 85% seen once. CDR1 SGHNT and CDR2 YYREEE come from the germline V gene (reference sequence). The CDR3 extends over 14 amino acids. V lost 3 bases to trimming and J lost 4 bases, with 11 bases between them. Sequencing was performed on peripheral blood. The receptor comes from a man aged 65 to 85 with active or convalescent COVID-19. V and J are TRBV5-4 and TRBJ1-3; D is perhaps TRBD1 (5 bases). CDR3 sequence reads: CASSSAGNGNTIYF. CDR3 in DNA: TGTGCCAGCAGCTCGGCAGGGAACGGAAACACCATATATTTT.